The 28 T cell receptor beta chains given below trace back to one sample, sequenced in a study of identical twins. TCRdb itself ran the 5' RACE reads through MiXCR, one entry per CDR3 protein. The data hold 500,000 to 650,000 distinct CDR3 sequences, with roughly 7.1% observed a single time. These data also formed part of another study, on yellow fever vaccine responses in identical twins.

Sequenced sample: PBMCs. The receptors stem from a woman aged 18-35 years in good health.

This clonotype has at least ten counts. V and J are TRBV20-1 and TRBJ1-6, with a tentative D call TRBD1 (5 bases). The V gene's germline CDR1 is DFQATT and CDR2 SNEGSKA (reference sequence). V was pared by 7 bases and J by 0 bases, with 13 bases between. The CDR3 contains 15 residues. The CDR3 DNA sequence: TGCAGTGGTACGCCAGGGAGCTCCTATAATTCACCCCTCCACTTT. Its translation is CSGTPGSSYNSPLHF.

At least ten counts were recorded for this clonotype. This rearrangement joins TRBV12-3 or TRBV12-4 to TRBJ2-4; D is ambiguous. V was trimmed by 6 bases and J by 0 bases, leaving 15 bases between them. The length of the CDR3 is 16 residues. The CDR3 bases are TGTGCCAGCAGACGAACGGAGAATCTAGCCAAAAACATTCAGTACTTC. Amino acids: CASRRTENLAKNIQYF.

This clonotype was counted ten times or more. The chain joins TRBV10-3 to TRBJ1-4; tentative D call: TRBD1 (5 bases). The V end lost 4 bases, the J end lost 2 bases, and 11 bases lay between the germline ends. The CDR3 is made up of 15 amino acids. Germline V gene sequence: CDR1 ENHRY, CDR2 SYGVKD. CDR3 nucleotide sequence: TGTGCCATCAGTGCCACGGGGGATACTAATGAAAAACTGTTTTTT. It specifies CAISATGDTNEKLFF.

This clonotype was seen at least ten times. This sequence joins TRBV28 and TRBJ1-2; 7 nucleotides align to TRBD1. V lost 3 bases, J lost 1 base, and 2 bases stayed unmatched. The CDR3 length is 14 residues. Looked up from germline, CDR1 is MDHEN and CDR2 is SYDVKM. CDR3 DNA sequence: TGTGCCAGCAGTTTGGGACAGCTTAACTATGGCTACACCTTC. Its protein product is CASSLGQLNYGYTF.

The chain joins TRBV7-8 to TRBJ2-1; 8 bases fit TRBD2. Germline V gives CDR1 SGHVS, CDR2 FQNEAQ. The CDR3 is made up of 15 amino acids. With 3 bases clipped from V and 10 bases from J, the junction kept 11 bases outside the gene matches. DNA for the CDR3: TGTGCCAGCAGCTTGGCACTAGCGGAGGGTGAGGAGCAGTTCTTC. This encodes CASSLALAEGEEQFF.

This clonotype has a handful of counts. This chain uses TRBV5-6 with TRBJ2-7; the D gene is possibly TRBD2 (5 bases). The length of the CDR3 is 12 residues. Trimming left V 0 bases short and J 6 bases short, with 7 bases between. Germline lookup yields CDR1 SGHDT and CDR2 YYEEEE. Here the CDR3 reads CASSLGEREQYF. For the CDR3, the DNA is TGTGCCAGCAGCTTGGGGGAGCGCGAGCAGTACTTC.

This clonotype turned up a few times. V usage is TRBV6-2 or TRBV6-3 and J usage is TRBJ2-1; D remains ambiguous. The germline V gene encodes CDR1 MNHEY and CDR2 SVGEGT. The CDR3 loop spans 14 amino acids. With 6 bases removed from V and 5 bases from J, the gap between germline ends came to 14 bases. CDR3: CASSFTPRNNEQFF. The CDR3 nucleotides read TGTGCCAGCAGCTTCACCCCGAGAAACAATGAGCAGTTCTTC.

This clonotype has only a few counts. This rearrangement joins TRBV4-1 to TRBJ1-2; D is ambiguous. Between the trimmed V and J ends, which lost 0 bases and 3 bases, there was a span of 11 bases. Germline loops: CDR1 MGHRA, CDR2 YSYEKL. The CDR3 extends over 15 amino acids. CDR3 loop: CASSQERFFDYGYTF. DNA for the CDR3: TGCGCCAGCAGCCAAGAGAGGTTTTTTGACTATGGCTACACCTTC.

This clonotype was observed many times. The chain links TRBV4-1 to TRBJ2-7; D is unclear. Germline loops: CDR1 MGHRA, CDR2 YSYEKL. V was shortened by 1 base and J by 2 bases, with 6 bases between the two germline ends. This CDR3 contains 13 residues. In DNA, the CDR3 is TGCGCCAGCAGCCAAGGGATCGCCTACGAGCAGTACGTC. It specifies CASSQGIAYEQYV.

The chain recombines TRBV2 with TRBJ2-3; D is possibly TRBD1 (5 bases). From germline, CDR1 is SNHLY and CDR2 FYNNEI. V gave up 6 bases and J gave up 0 bases, with 10 bases separating them. The CDR3 length is 14 residues. The CDR3 region has the DNA TGTGCCAGCAGGAGACAGACCAGCACAGATACGCAGTATTTT. The encoded protein is CASRRQTSTDTQYF.

This clonotype was counted a few times. The chain joins TRBV3-1 to TRBJ2-1; tentatively, D is TRBD2 (7 bases). The CDR3 is 16 amino acids. CDR1 is LGHDT and CDR2 is YNNKEL in the germline V gene (reference sequence). The V gene lost 1 base and the J gene lost 6 bases, with 16 bases spanning the gap. For the CDR3, the DNA is TGTGCCAGCAGCCAAGGTTGGGGGGGGCCTGGCAATGAGCAGTTCTTC. This translates into CASSQGWGGPGNEQFF.

This clonotype was counted between two and nine times. The chain has TRBV19 and TRBJ2-1; 7 bases are shared with TRBD2. Trimming cost V 7 bases and J 10 bases; bases outside gene matches: 16. CDR3 size: 15 residues. Germline CDR1 reads LNHDA; CDR2 reads SQIVND (reference sequence). The CDR3 region has the DNA TGTGCCAGTATTGGATTGAACGGGGGGAGAAACGAGCAGTTCTTC. Its protein product is CASIGLNGGRNEQFF.

This clonotype was observed many times. This chain joins TRBV2 and TRBJ1-2; 8 positions agree with TRBD1. Germline loops: CDR1 SNHLY, CDR2 FYNNEI. The CDR3 spans 14 residues. Losses at the gene ends were 0 bases for V and 7 bases for J; bases not matched to a gene: 4. Written as DNA, the CDR3 is TGTGCCAGCAGTGAAGCGGCGACAGGGGTTGGCTACACCTTC. Its translation is CASSEAATGVGYTF.

The rearrangement links TRBV20-1 to TRBJ2-1; D perhaps matches TRBD2 (5 bases). Trimming stripped 5 bases from V and 0 bases from J, with 11 bases between. The germline V gene has CDR1 DFQATT and CDR2 SNEGSKA (reference sequence). This CDR3 comprises 14 residues. The CDR3 nucleotides are TGCAGTGCTTGGACTGAGAGCTCCTACAATGAGCAGTTCTTC. It translates to CSAWTESSYNEQFF.

This clonotype was seen repeatedly, ten times or more. V gene TRBV5-6 combines with J gene TRBJ2-3; D might be TRBD2 (7 bases). Trimming stripped 0 bases from V and 2 bases from J, with 13 bases between. The CDR3 spans 16 residues. CDR1 and CDR2 (germline): SGHDT, YYEEEE. In DNA form, the CDR3 reads TGTGCCAGCAGCTTGGCCGGCGGGGGCACCACAGATACGCAGTATTTT. Translated, it gives CASSLAGGGTTDTQYF. The whole variable domain, filled in from reference TRBV5-6 and TRBJ2-3, reads DAGVTQSPTHLIKTRGQQVTLRCSPKSGHDTVSWYQQALGQGPQFIFQYYEEEERQRGNFPDRFSGHQFPNYSSELNVNALLLGDSALYLCASSLAGGGTTDTQYFGPGTRLTVL.

The chain couples TRBV7-2 to TRBJ2-7, with 8 bases identical to TRBD1. The germline V gene has CDR1 SGHTA and CDR2 FQGNSA. V shed 5 bases and J 12 bases; nucleotides not matched to a gene: 12. This CDR3 is built from 13 residues. CDR3 region: CASSRPGGHLPYV. The DNA of the CDR3 is TGTGCCAGCAGCAGACCAGGGGGCCACCTACCGTACGTC.

This clonotype appeared many times. The genes are TRBV20-1 and TRBJ2-1; D ambiguous. The CDR3 runs to 14 residues. Germline CDR1 DFQATT, CDR2 SNEGSKA (reference sequence). V was pared by 3 bases and J by 6 bases, with 15 bases between. CDR3 bases: TGCAGTGCTAGGGAACGGACGGCGGTCAATGAGCAGTTCTTC. As protein: CSARERTAVNEQFF.

The rearrangement joins TRBV7-6 to TRBJ1-6, with a weak D call TRBD1 (5 bases). V lost 5 bases and J lost 7, with 18 bases in between. CDR3 length equals 16 residues. Germline-derived CDR1 and CDR2 are SGHVS and FNYEAQ. The CDR3 coding sequence is TGTGCCAGCAGCCCCGCATTAGGGGTTTACAATTCACCCCTCCACTTT. Amino acids: CASSPALGVYNSPLHF.

This clonotype was observed many times. The chain joins TRBV6-5 to TRBJ1-2; D remains unclear. The germline CDR1 and CDR2 sequences are MNHEY and SVGAGI. V was pared by 4 bases and J by 4 bases, with 22 bases between. This CDR3 has 17 residues. CDR3 amino acids: CASSLVSLGSSRYGYTF. CDR3 DNA: TGTGCCAGCAGTTTAGTATCCCTAGGGAGTAGTCGCTATGGCTACACCTTC.

This clonotype was picked up many times. This chain joins TRBV3-1 and TRBJ1-6; D ambiguous. Germline CDR1 and CDR2: LGHDT and YNNKEL (reference sequence). The CDR3 spans 14 residues. Trimming shortened V by 7 bases and J by 10 bases, and 17 bases separated the two germline ends. DNA for the CDR3: TGTGCCAGCAAGATGGACGGCCGGTGGTCACCCCTCCACTTT. The encoded protein is CASKMDGRWSPLHF. Based on the CDR3 plus reference TRBV3-1 and TRBJ1-6, the full variable domain is DTAVSQTPKYLVTQMGNDKSIKCEQNLGHDTMYWYKQDSKKFLKIMFSYNNKELIINETVPNRFSPKSPDKAHLNLHINSLELGDSAVYFCASKMDGRWSPLHFGNGTRLTVT.

This clonotype was seen only a few times. This rearrangement joins TRBV7-6 to TRBJ2-7; TRBD1 might be the D (6 bases). In germline, CDR1 is SGHVS, CDR2 FNYEAQ. V was clipped by 1 base and J by 3 bases, with 10 bases between them. The CDR3 spans 14 residues. The CDR3 loop is CASSLGGPVYEQYF. The CDR3 nucleotides read TGTGCCAGCAGCTTAGGGGGGCCGGTCTACGAGCAGTACTTC.

The table lists this clonotype with many counts. The V and J genes are TRBV7-9 and TRBJ2-7, with 7 nucleotides matching TRBD1. There are 16 residues in the CDR3. V lost 4 bases and J lost 1; bases outside the gene matches: 10. CDR1 and CDR2 from the germline V gene are SEHNR and FQNEAQ (reference sequence). The CDR3 region is CASSSGAQGRSYEQYF. The CDR3, as DNA: TGTGCCAGCAGCTCAGGAGCACAGGGGCGATCCTACGAGCAGTACTTC.

The chain carries TRBV6-1 and TRBJ1-6, with D maybe TRBD1 (5 bases). Germline loops: CDR1 MNHNS, CDR2 SASEGT. This CDR3 region has 14 residues. The germline V and J ends were trimmed by 3 bases and 5 bases, with 8 bases remaining between them. Here the CDR3 DNA reads TGTGCCAGCAGTGAGGGACCGAATAATTCACCCCTCCACTTT. It yields the protein CASSEGPNNSPLHF.

The sample holds a few counts of this clonotype. The J gene is TRBJ2-3, the V gene TRBV2, with 8 bases matching TRBD2. The CDR3 runs 15 residues. CDR1 is SNHLY, CDR2 FYNNEI, per germline. The V segment lost 6 bases and the J segment 3 bases; nucleotides outside the gene matches: 8. CDR3 in amino acids: CASSVLAAGTDTQYF. The CDR3 region has the DNA TGTGCCAGCAGCGTACTAGCGGCCGGGACAGATACGCAGTATTTT.

This clonotype was detected many times. This chain uses TRBV20-1 with TRBJ1-6; D is unclear. V was clipped by 6 bases and J by 6 bases, with 21 bases between them. The CDR3 runs 16 residues. Germline lookup yields CDR1 DFQATT and CDR2 SNEGSKA (reference sequence). CDR3 in DNA: TGCAGTGCCGCCTTGACGGCCCGTGATTTTAATTCACCCCTCCACTTT. This translates into CSAALTARDFNSPLHF.

This clonotype was seen more than once but under ten times. This chain uses TRBV20-1 with TRBJ2-1, with a weak D call TRBD2 (5 bases). The CDR3 extends over 12 amino acids. Trimming took off 5 bases at V and 4 bases at J, with 9 bases between the two ends. The germline V gene has CDR1 DFQATT and CDR2 SNEGSKA (reference sequence). CDR3 amino acids: CSAYGLYNEQFF. For the CDR3, the DNA is TGCAGTGCTTACGGACTTTACAATGAGCAGTTCTTC.

The rearrangement uses TRBV27 and TRBJ2-7; D gene uncertain. Germline V gene data show CDR1 as MNHEY and CDR2 as SMNVEV (reference sequence). V was pared by 6 bases and J by 2 bases, with 17 bases between. The CDR3 has 15 residues. In DNA, the CDR3 is TGTGCCAGCAGCCCCGCCGGGTTAGGAACCTACGAGCAGTACTTC. It codes for CASSPAGLGTYEQYF.

This clonotype showed up just a few times. The V and J genes are TRBV2 and TRBJ2-7, with D maybe TRBD1 (6 bases). Trimming cost V 9 bases and J 2 bases, with 8 bases left between them. Germline-derived CDR1 and CDR2 are SNHLY and FYNNEI. This CDR3 has 11 amino acids. This chain's CDR3 is CASWDTYEQYF. CDR3 nucleotide sequence: TGTGCCAGTTGGGACACCTACGAGCAGTACTTC.